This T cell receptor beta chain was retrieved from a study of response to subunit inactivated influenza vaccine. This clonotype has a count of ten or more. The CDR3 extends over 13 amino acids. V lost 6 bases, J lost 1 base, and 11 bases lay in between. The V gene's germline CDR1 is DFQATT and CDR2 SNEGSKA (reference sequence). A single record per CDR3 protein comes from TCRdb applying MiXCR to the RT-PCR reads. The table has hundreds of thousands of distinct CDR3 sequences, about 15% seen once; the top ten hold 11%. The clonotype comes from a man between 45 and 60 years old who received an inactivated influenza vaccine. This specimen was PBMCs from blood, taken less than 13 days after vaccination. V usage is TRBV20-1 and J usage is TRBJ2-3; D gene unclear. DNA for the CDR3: TGCAGTGCCATGGCGCCAGGCACAGATACGCAGTATTTT. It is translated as CSAMAPGTDTQYF.